This T cell receptor beta chain was obtained from a study of cytomegalovirus exposure and HLA in healthy donors. Study findings and constraints: Despite most TCR sequences being rare, some public TCRs occurred in many donors. An ancestry cluster, one associated with Asian ancestry, reportedly showed fewer N-insertions than the approximately 700-donor mean in a later analysis. Being productive about 87% or about 30% of the time was typical of most TCR beta V segments in an earlier analysis. A missense variant in DCLRE1C was later tied to TCR beta V- and J-gene trimming.

The sample holds a few counts of this clone. As yet, its antigen is unknown. PCR primers comprised 60 Vbeta and 13 Jbeta primers. Sequenced by immunoSEQ multiplex PCR; TCRdb stores in-frame clones only, minus some. The sample shows 100,000 to 150,000 clones, approximately 87% of them seen only once. Sequenced material: PBMCs. This clonotype was obtained from a man younger than 35 in good health and CMV-seropositive.

CDR3 in DNA: TGTGCCAGCAGCTTAGTTAGCCATGAAAAACTGTTTTTT. Residues: CASSLVSHEKLFF. The chain links TRBV7-8 to TRBJ1-4; D unresolved. V was clipped by 1 base and J by 6 bases, with 6 bases between them. The CDR3 is made up of 13 amino acids. CDR1 and CDR2 from the germline V gene are SGHVS and FQNEAQ.